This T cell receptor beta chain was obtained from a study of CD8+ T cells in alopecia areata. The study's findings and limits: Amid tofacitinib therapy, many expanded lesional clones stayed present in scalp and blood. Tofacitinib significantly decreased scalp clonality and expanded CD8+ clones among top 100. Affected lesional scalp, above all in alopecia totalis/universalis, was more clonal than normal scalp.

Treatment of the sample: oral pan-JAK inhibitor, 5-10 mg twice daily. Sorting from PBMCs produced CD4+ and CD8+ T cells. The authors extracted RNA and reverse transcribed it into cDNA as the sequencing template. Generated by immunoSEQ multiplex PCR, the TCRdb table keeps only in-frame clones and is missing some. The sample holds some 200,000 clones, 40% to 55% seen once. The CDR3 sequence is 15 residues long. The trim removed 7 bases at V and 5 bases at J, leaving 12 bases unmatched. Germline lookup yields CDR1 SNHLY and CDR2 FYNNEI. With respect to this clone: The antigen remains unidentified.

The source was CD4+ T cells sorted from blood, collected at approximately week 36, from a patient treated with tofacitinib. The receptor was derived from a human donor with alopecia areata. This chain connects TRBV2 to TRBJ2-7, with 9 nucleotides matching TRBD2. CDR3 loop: CASTEGGAGGHEQYF. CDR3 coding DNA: TGTGCCAGCACCGAAGGTGGGGCGGGAGGGCACGAGCAGTACTTC.